This T cell receptor (beta chain) was obtained from a study of technical replicates of blood from a handful of donors (TCRdb year 2017). To note about this clone: Its recognized antigen is unknown. Per-base qualities were not stored, and no clone one base away is much larger.

V sheds 5 bases and J sheds 3 bases, leaving 8 bases between their ends. The CDR3 contains 11 residues, cysteine and phenylalanine counted. The entry retains the CDR3 DNA only, 33 bases that are in frame from base 1. CDR1 GTSNPN and CDR2 SVGIG are derived from the germline V gene (reference sequence). The library relied on the immunoSEQ multiplex PCR assay. This is the immuneACCESS table as TCRdb keeps it, with only in-frame sequences that have V and J called. A part of the clones is gone; compared with another copy, unresolved V genes explain less than half, and the rest is unexplained. The sample contains roughly 60,000 clones, about nine tenths of them found a single time. The top ten clones comprise around 4.8% of the sample.

The sequence links TRBV30 to TRBJ2-7, with TRBD2 perhaps the D gene, on 5 matching bases. This receptor was identified in a human donor in good health. Some clones in this sample may be carry-over from other donors' samples. Sequencing used PBMCs. The DNA is TGTGCCTGGTCGACTAACTACGAGCAGTACTTC. This codes for CAWSTNYEQYF.